Below, one T cell receptor (beta chain) is given with its context. Its antigen is not identified. This specimen belongs to a study of blood T cells in healthy people across ages. At the level of the study: About one barcoded beta molecule was captured per two T cells (by template switching).

V lost 6 bases and J 3 bases, leaving 17 bases between the germline ends. The germline gives CDR1 MDHEN, CDR2 SYDVKM. The CDR3 runs to 15 residues. PCR was performed a second time for roughly 7 to 12 cycles using a sample-barcoded 5' primer and a J-beta primer mix. A single record per CDR3 protein comes from TCRdb applying MiXCR to the 5' RACE reads. The sample contains 800,000 to 950,000 distinct CDR3 sequences, roughly 43% of which appear only once. Study findings and constraints: Naive and antigen-experienced cells could not be conclusively compared, given unsorted PBMCs. Possibly, changes in expanded clonotypes were confounded because donor CMV status was unknown. The fall in TCR beta diversity per million T cells was roughly linear with age.

This TCR was recovered from a man under 40 in good health. This chain joins TRBV28 and TRBJ2-5; D is possibly TRBD1 or TRBD2 (6 bases each). Sequenced sample: blood. This chain's CDR3 is CASSATLGGEETQYF. For the CDR3, the DNA is TGTGCCAGCAGCGCCACCCTGGGGGGCGAAGAGACCCAGTACTTC.